This T cell receptor (beta chain) derives from a study of cytomegalovirus exposure and HLA in healthy donors. The study, taken as a whole, reports: Later work showed greater clonal expansion in HLA-associated TCR beta chains than in equally common others. As a later analysis showed, a missense DCLRE1C variant was linked to trimming of TCR beta V- and J-genes.

The PCR employed 60 Vbeta primers together with 13 Jbeta primers. Profiling relied on immunoSEQ multiplex PCR, and the TCRdb table lists in-frame clones only, not all of them. This sample has 46,000 or so clones; roughly 63% occur once, and the top ten carry 12%. V lost 7 bases, J lost 7 bases, and 11 bases lay in between. Germline CDR1 reads DFQATT; CDR2 reads SNEGSKA (reference sequence). The CDR3 loop spans 11 amino acids. A word on this clone: Its antigen remains unidentified.

Input material: PBMCs. This TCR was sampled from a man aged 55 to 70 in good health and CMV-seropositive. This chain connects TRBV20-1 to TRBJ2-1; D may be TRBD1 (6 bases). CDR3 in amino acids: CSGDQGNEQFF. The CDR3 DNA reads TGCAGTGGGGATCAGGGGAATGAGCAGTTCTTC.